The following is a TCR beta chain sequence with its context. Its antigen is still unknown. Germline CDR1 MNHEY, CDR2 SVGEGT. This CDR3 spans 20 amino acids. The J segment lost 0 bases and the V segment lost 4 bases, leaving 18 bases of the junction unmatched. The sample originates from a study of T-cell reconstitution after alpha-beta-depleted transplantation in children. The study, taken as a whole, reports: The study reportedly traced alpha-beta T cells about two months after transplant to several hundred expanded graft clones. Where some patients showed high TCRbeta diversity at day 60, it came from recipient T cells and thymic progenitors that had survived. Newly made T cells mostly supplied T-cell counts and diversity one year after transplant.

Unique molecular identifiers were used in preparing the TCRbeta library. From the PCR reads, TCRdb called clonotypes with MiXCR, one entry per CDR3 protein. The sample holds about 440,000 distinct CDR3 sequences, 43% seen once. This chain links TRBV6-2 or TRBV6-3 with TRBJ2-4; 7 bases agree with TRBD2. This sequence was found in a girl aged 2 to 10 with aplastic anemia, due to receive a stem cell transplant. The specimen was PBMCs, collected before TCRalphabeta/CD19-depleted stem cell transplant. The chain's CDR3 is CASSWGGSSRSNLAKNIQYF. CDR3 bases: TGTGCCAGCAGTTGGGGGGGGTCATCCAGATCAAACCTAGCCAAAAACATTCAGTACTTC.